A single sample is the source of the 29 T cell receptor beta chains below, sequenced in a study of blood T cell repertoires in COVID-19. Clones were read by immunoSEQ multiplex PCR, and TCRdb kept only the in-frame ones, dropping some. In the table there are approximately 190,000 clones, approximately 84% of which are singletons. The sample consisted of peripheral blood. These receptors all stem from a woman in her seventies with active or convalescent COVID-19.

This clone has only one observation. The chain combines TRBV6-4 with TRBJ1-2, with a tentative D call TRBD1 (5 bases). This CDR3 has 12 amino acids. The germline gives CDR1 MRHNA, CDR2 SNTAGT. V lost 6 bases and J 7 bases, leaving 12 bases between the germline ends. CDR3 coding DNA: TGTGCCAGCAGCGGAAACACAGGTGGCTACACCTTC. Translated: CASSGNTGGYTF.

A few counts support this clone. This chain connects TRBV6-5 to TRBJ1-6, with 8 bases lining up with TRBD1. The CDR3 has 15 residues. V shed 8 bases, J shed 7 bases, and the junction held 10 bases outside the gene matches. Per the germline V gene, CDR1 is MNHEY and CDR2 is SVGAGI. This CDR3 reads CASRPTGAENSPLHF. For the CDR3, the DNA is TGTGCCAGCCGACCGACAGGGGCTGAGAATTCACCCCTCCACTTT.

This chain uses TRBV18 with TRBJ2-5; D may be TRBD2 (6 bases). This CDR3 contains 14 residues. V was cut by 1 base and J by 1 base, with 7 bases left in between. Germline CDR1 KGHSH, CDR2 LQKENI. This CDR3 reads CASSPQRAQETQYF. The CDR3 DNA sequence: TGTGCCAGCTCACCACAGCGGGCCCAAGAGACCCAGTACTTC.

The V call is TRBV5-1, the J call TRBJ1-5; tentative D call: TRBD1 (5 bases). The CDR3 has 14 residues. Germline V CDR1 and CDR2: SGHRS, YFSETQ. Trimming took off 2 bases at V and 2 bases at J, with 8 bases between the two ends. Here the CDR3 reads CASSLQGGNQPQHF. The DNA for the CDR3 is TGCGCCAGCAGCTTACAAGGGGGCAATCAGCCCCAGCATTTT. Filled out from reference TRBV5-1 and TRBJ1-5, the complete variable domain reads KAGVTQTPRYLIKTRGQQVTLSCSPISGHRSVSWYQQTPGQGLQFLFEYFSETQRNKGNFPGRFSGRQFSNSRSEMNVSTLELGDSALYLCASSLQGGNQPQHFGDGTRLSIL.

The gene calls are TRBV11-3 and TRBJ2-4; TRBD2 agrees at 14 bases. This CDR3 comprises 19 residues. Germline CDR1 SGHNT, CDR2 YENEEA. V lost 4 bases, J lost 1 base, and 9 bases stayed unmatched. CDR3 nucleotides: TGTGCCAGCAGCTGGCCGGGACTAGCGGGAGACGGTGCCAAAAACATTCAGTACTTC. Protein product: CASSWPGLAGDGAKNIQYF.

This clone was counted a single time. The rearrangement uses TRBV9 and TRBJ2-3, with TRBD1 identical over 9 bases. V shed 3 bases and J 3 bases; nucleotides not matched to a gene: 14. The germline V gene encodes CDR1 SGDLS and CDR2 YYNGEE. The CDR3 is 18 residues long. The CDR3 sequence: CASSEGSSGTGFTDTQYF. CDR3 nucleotide sequence: TGTGCCAGCAGCGAGGGGAGTAGTGGGACAGGGTTTACAGATACGCAGTATTTT.

This clone was detected only once. The rearrangement joins TRBV2 to TRBJ1-1; weak D call: TRBD1 (6 bases). CDR3 length: 17 residues. Germline V gene lookup returns CDR1 SNHLY and CDR2 FYNNEI. Between the trimmed V and J ends, which lost 4 bases and 2 bases, there was a span of 20 bases. The DNA of the CDR3 is TGTGCCAGCAGTGCCAGGAGGTCACAGGGTCCAAACACTGAAGCTTTCTTT. As protein: CASSARRSQGPNTEAFF.

The table lists this clone with a count of one. The chain links TRBV24-1 to TRBJ1-1, with unresolved D. CDR1 KGHDR and CDR2 SFDVKD come from the germline V gene. V lost 3 bases, J lost 3 bases, and 7 bases lay in between. The CDR3 is 13 residues long. CDR3: CATSDPGYTEAFF. Written as DNA, the CDR3 is TGTGCCACCAGTGATCCGGGGTACACTGAAGCTTTCTTT.

This chain connects TRBV5-1 to TRBJ2-6, with a tentative D call TRBD2 (6 bases). Germline-derived CDR1 and CDR2 are SGHRS and YFSETQ. The length of the CDR3 is 15 residues. The V and J ends lost 5 bases and 1 base respectively, with 10 bases between them. CDR3 amino acids: CASSSGVSGANVLTF. In nucleotides, the CDR3 is TGCGCCAGCAGTTCGGGGGTATCTGGGGCCAACGTCCTGACTTTC.

V is TRBV5-1 and J is TRBJ2-5, with 11 bases matching TRBD2. This CDR3 contains 18 residues. The J segment lost 4 bases and the V segment lost 0 bases, leaving 11 bases of the junction unmatched. Per germline, CDR1 SGHRS and CDR2 YFSETQ. Written as DNA, the CDR3 is TGCGCCAGCAGCTTGGGCGGACTAGCGGGTCTAGGGGGAGAGACCCAGTACTTC. It encodes CASSLGGLAGLGGETQYF.

The V call is TRBV2, the J call TRBJ2-7, with 11 bases that match TRBD1. Germline values: CDR1 SNHLY, CDR2 FYNNEI. J lost 4 bases, V lost 6 bases, and 11 bases had no gene match. This CDR3 is built from 16 residues. Written as DNA, the CDR3 is TGTGCCAGCAGGAATGGCCGGGACAGGGGGTTGTACGAGCAGTACTTC. It codes for CASRNGRDRGLYEQYF.

The rearrangement uses TRBV4-1 and TRBJ2-5; TRBD2 agrees at 9 bases. The germline gives CDR1 MGHRA, CDR2 YSYEKL. The CDR3 covers 18 residues. V shed 2 bases, J shed 1 base, and the junction held 11 bases outside the gene matches. The CDR3 loop is CASSQPWRASGAQETQYF. CDR3 nucleotide sequence: TGCGCCAGCAGCCAACCCTGGAGAGCTAGCGGGGCCCAAGAGACCCAGTACTTC.

The V gene is TRBV6-5, the J gene TRBJ2-7, with 7 nucleotides matching TRBD1. V shed 6 bases and J 0 bases; nucleotides not matched to a gene: 5. This CDR3 spans 14 amino acids. CDR1 and CDR2 (germline): MNHEY, SVGAGI. The CDR3 DNA follows: TGTGCCAGCAGAGCGACAGGGATCTCCTACGAGCAGTACTTC. Amino acids: CASRATGISYEQYF.

V is TRBV5-1 and J is TRBJ1-1; 9 nucleotides agree with TRBD1. Per germline, CDR1 SGHRS and CDR2 YFSETQ. Trimming cost V 4 bases and J 4 bases; bases outside gene matches: 8. CDR3 length equals 15 residues. The chain's CDR3 is CASSQQGARGTEAFF. The CDR3 nucleotides read TGCGCCAGCAGCCAACAGGGGGCGCGGGGCACTGAAGCTTTCTTT. The entire variable domain, with the rest obtained from reference TRBV5-1 and TRBJ1-1, is as follows: KAGVTQTPRYLIKTRGQQVTLSCSPISGHRSVSWYQQTPGQGLQFLFEYFSETQRNKGNFPGRFSGRQFSNSRSEMNVSTLELGDSALYLCASSQQGARGTEAFFGQGTRLTVV.

To note about this clone: At one boundary the junction diverges from the germline segment, which might be a read error. The rearrangement links TRBV5-5 to TRBJ2-1; 8 bases align to TRBD1. Germline V lookup: CDR1 SGHKS, CDR2 YYEKEE (reference sequence). The CDR3 runs 12 residues. The CDR3 region has the DNA TGTGCCAGCAGCTCTCCCGGGACAGGTCGTCTCTTC. This gives the protein CASSSPGTGRLF.

The table lists this clone with a few counts. The rearrangement joins TRBV5-6 to TRBJ1-2; D call uncertain. The length of the CDR3 is 13 residues. The germline CDR1 and CDR2 sequences are SGHDT and YYEEEE. V was clipped by 0 bases and J by 4 bases, with 7 bases between them. Written as DNA, the CDR3 is TGTGCCAGCAGCTTGGACAGCCGCTATGGCTACACCTTC. It yields the protein CASSLDSRYGYTF.

V and J are TRBV1 and TRBJ2-1; no check of the table's D call, TRBD1, against the DNA was made. TRBV1 is given as a pseudogene. The CDR3 runs to 17 residues. CDR3 sequence reads: CTSSQERKVTRGNEQFF. Written as DNA, the CDR3 is TGCACCAGCAGCCAAGAGCGGAAGGTAACAAGGGGCAATGAGCAGTTCTTC.

This clone was detected a few times. This chain's CDR3 is CATSRDRVRYEQYF. The CDR3 DNA sequence: TGTGCCACCAGCAGAGACCGGGTGCGCTACGAGCAGTACTTC. The rearrangement links TRBV15 to TRBJ2-7; D unclear. V was cut by 0 bases and J by 3 bases, with 9 bases left in between. The CDR3 covers 14 residues. Germline lookup yields CDR1 LNHNV and CDR2 YYDKDF (reference sequence).

A few counts support this clone. CDR3 region: CASTVGPDTGNTIYF. The CDR3 DNA follows: TGTGCCAGCACCGTTGGGCCGGACACTGGAAACACCATATATTTT. The V gene is TRBV6-5, the J gene TRBJ1-3; possible D gene TRBD1, 5 bases. CDR3 length: 15 residues. V was clipped by 7 bases and J by 2 bases, with 15 bases between them. Germline assignment: CDR1 MNHEY and CDR2 SVGAGI.

J is TRBJ2-7 and V is TRBV27; tentative D call: TRBD1 (5 bases). The CDR3 runs to 15 residues. V was pared by 2 bases and J by 5 bases, with 16 bases between. Germline CDR1 is MNHEY and CDR2 is SMNVEV (reference sequence). This CDR3 is CASSLNGGRVNEQYF. CDR3 DNA: TGTGCCAGCAGTTTAAACGGCGGCAGGGTAAACGAGCAGTACTTC.

The genes are TRBV11-1 and TRBJ2-1, with 7 nucleotides matching TRBD1. There are 15 residues in the CDR3. Germline-derived CDR1 and CDR2 are SGHAT and FQDESV (reference sequence). Unmatched junction bases numbered 10, after V lost 6 bases and J lost 5 bases. CDR3 in DNA: TGTGCCAGCAGAGAAACGCGTGGACAGGACAATGAGCAGTTCTTC. Its protein is CASRETRGQDNEQFF.

The rearrangement uses TRBV3-1 (or the pseudogene TRBV3-2) and TRBJ1-1; D is undetermined. Between the trimmed V and J ends, which lost 1 base and 5 bases, there was a span of 5 bases. CDR1 is LGHDT, CDR2 YNNKEL, per germline (reference sequence). The CDR3 extends over 12 amino acids. Here the CDR3 reads CASSQGRTEAFF. The CDR3 nucleotides are TGTGCCAGCAGCCAAGGTCGGACTGAAGCTTTCTTT.

This rearrangement joins TRBV5-1 to TRBJ1-6; TRBD1 aligns across 10 bases. The CDR3 consists of 15 residues. Germline-derived CDR1 and CDR2 are SGHRS and YFSETQ. V gave up 5 bases and J gave up 5 bases; unmatched junction bases: 4. The CDR3 spells CASRRQGANNSPLHF. The CDR3 DNA sequence: TGCGCCAGCAGAAGACAGGGGGCGAATAATTCACCCCTCCACTTT. Full variable domain (missing parts from reference TRBV5-1 and TRBJ1-6): KAGVTQTPRYLIKTRGQQVTLSCSPISGHRSVSWYQQTPGQGLQFLFEYFSETQRNKGNFPGRFSGRQFSNSRSEMNVSTLELGDSALYLCASRRQGANNSPLHFGNGTRLTVT.

CDR3 DNA sequence: TGTGCCTGGAGTGTACGCCTAGCGGGGGCCTACGAGCAGTACTTC. Its translation is CAWSVRLAGAYEQYF. The V gene is TRBV30, the J gene TRBJ2-7; 10 bases align to TRBD2. From germline, CDR1 is GTSNPN and CDR2 SVGIG (reference sequence). The CDR3 sequence is 15 residues long. J lost 2 bases, V lost 0 bases, and 4 bases had no gene match.

This chain connects TRBV7-9 to TRBJ1-1; 9 bases map to TRBD1. The V segment lost 1 base and the J segment 2 bases; nucleotides outside the gene matches: 2. Germline-derived CDR1 and CDR2 are SEHNR and FQNEAQ (reference sequence). The length of the CDR3 is 15 residues. The CDR3 region is CASSLVQGANTEAFF. The CDR3 bases are TGTGCCAGCAGCTTAGTACAGGGGGCCAACACTGAAGCTTTCTTT.

This clone has more than one count but fewer than ten. The chain combines TRBV3-1 (or the pseudogene TRBV3-2) with TRBJ2-1, with 9 positions matching TRBD2. V was pared by 0 bases and J by 6 bases, with 6 bases of the junction left unmatched. The CDR3 contains 16 residues. Germline CDR1 and CDR2: LGHDT and YNNKEL (reference sequence). CDR3 in amino acids: CASSQEASGRSNEQFF. The CDR3, as DNA: TGTGCCAGCAGCCAAGAAGCCAGCGGGAGGTCCAATGAGCAGTTCTTC.

J is TRBJ1-3 and V is TRBV25-1, with 7 bases identical to TRBD1. The V gene end was trimmed by 3 bases and the J gene end by 8 bases; junction bases not matched to a gene: 7. Germline V gene lookup returns CDR1 MGHDK and CDR2 SYGVNS. The CDR3 is 14 amino acids. CDR3 bases: TGTGCCAGCAGTGAGACAGGGTCTCTGGACACCATATATTTT. As protein: CASSETGSLDTIYF.

This rearrangement joins TRBV2 to TRBJ2-5; tentatively, D is TRBD2 (5 bases). Germline CDR1 SNHLY, CDR2 FYNNEI. Trimming took off 5 bases at V and 2 bases at J, with 12 bases between the two ends. The CDR3 contains 14 residues. The CDR3 sequence is CASSLSRTQETQYF. The CDR3 DNA follows: TGTGCCAGCAGTCTCTCGCGGACTCAAGAGACCCAGTACTTC.

The rearrangement uses TRBV30 and TRBJ2-2; perhaps TRBD1 as D (5 bases). Trimming removed 2 bases from V and 2 bases from J, with 21 bases in between. CDR3 size: 18 residues. Germline-derived CDR1 and CDR2 are GTSNPN and SVGIG (reference sequence). CDR3: CAWSFLGAVSLNTGELFF. The CDR3 DNA is TGTGCCTGGAGTTTCCTAGGGGCCGTTTCCCTTAACACCGGGGAGCTGTTTTTT.